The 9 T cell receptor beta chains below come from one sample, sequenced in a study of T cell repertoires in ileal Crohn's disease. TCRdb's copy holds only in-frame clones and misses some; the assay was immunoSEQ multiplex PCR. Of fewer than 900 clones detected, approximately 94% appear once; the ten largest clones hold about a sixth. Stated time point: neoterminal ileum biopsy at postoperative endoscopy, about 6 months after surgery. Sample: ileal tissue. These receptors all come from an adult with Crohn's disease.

The DNA for the CDR3 is TGTGCCAGTAGTATACGACAGCAACTTGAAGGCTATGGCTACACCTTC. Its protein product is CASSIRQQLEGYGYTF. The chain has TRBV19 and TRBJ1-2; a possible D gene is TRBD1 (5 bases). This CDR3 has 16 residues. In germline, CDR1 is LNHDA, CDR2 SQIVND (reference sequence). V lost 2 bases and J lost 4, with 17 bases in between.

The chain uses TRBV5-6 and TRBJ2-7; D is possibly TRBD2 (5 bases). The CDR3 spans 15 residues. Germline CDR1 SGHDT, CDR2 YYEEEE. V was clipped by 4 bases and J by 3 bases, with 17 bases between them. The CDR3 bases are TGTGCCAGCAGCAAGAGGACTCCAGCAGGCTACGAGCAGTACTTC. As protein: CASSKRTPAGYEQYF. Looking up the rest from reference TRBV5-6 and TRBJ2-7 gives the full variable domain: DAGVTQSPTHLIKTRGQQVTLRCSPKSGHDTVSWYQQALGQGPQFIFQYYEEEERQRGNFPDRFSGHQFPNYSSELNVNALLLGDSALYLCASSKRTPAGYEQYFGPGTRLTVT.

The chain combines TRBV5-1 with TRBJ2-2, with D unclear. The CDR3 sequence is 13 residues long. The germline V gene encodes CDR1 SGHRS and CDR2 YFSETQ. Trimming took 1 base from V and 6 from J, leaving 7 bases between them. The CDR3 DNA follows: TGCGCCAGCAGCTTGAGCTTGTCCGGGGAGCTGTTTTTT. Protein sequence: CASSLSLSGELFF.

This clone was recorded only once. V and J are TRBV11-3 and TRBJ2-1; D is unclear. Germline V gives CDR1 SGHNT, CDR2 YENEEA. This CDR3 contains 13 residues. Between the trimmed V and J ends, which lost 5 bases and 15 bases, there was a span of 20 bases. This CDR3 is CASSPPAFAEVFF. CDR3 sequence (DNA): TGTGCCAGCAGCCCGCCCGCGTTCGCAGAGGTGTTCTTC.

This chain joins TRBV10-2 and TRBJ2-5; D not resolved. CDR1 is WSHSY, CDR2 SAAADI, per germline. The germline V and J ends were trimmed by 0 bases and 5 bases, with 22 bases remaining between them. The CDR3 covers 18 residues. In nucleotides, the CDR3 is TGCGCCAGCAGTGAGTCGATTTGGGGTGGCTTTGAACCGGAGACCCAGTACTTC. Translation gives CASSESIWGGFEPETQYF.

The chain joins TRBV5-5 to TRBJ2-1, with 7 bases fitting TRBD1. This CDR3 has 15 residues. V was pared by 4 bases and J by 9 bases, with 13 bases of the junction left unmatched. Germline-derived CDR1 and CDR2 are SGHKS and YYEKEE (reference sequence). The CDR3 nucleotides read TGTGCCAGCAGCCCATCACAGGGGTTCGCGAGTGAGCAGTTCTTC. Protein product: CASSPSQGFASEQFF.

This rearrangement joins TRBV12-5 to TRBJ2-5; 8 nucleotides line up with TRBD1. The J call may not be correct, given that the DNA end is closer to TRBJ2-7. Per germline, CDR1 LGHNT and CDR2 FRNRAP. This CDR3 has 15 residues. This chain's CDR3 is CASGLTTGGSYEQYF. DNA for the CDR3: TGTGCTAGTGGTTTGACAACAGGGGGCTCCTACGAGCAGTACTTC.

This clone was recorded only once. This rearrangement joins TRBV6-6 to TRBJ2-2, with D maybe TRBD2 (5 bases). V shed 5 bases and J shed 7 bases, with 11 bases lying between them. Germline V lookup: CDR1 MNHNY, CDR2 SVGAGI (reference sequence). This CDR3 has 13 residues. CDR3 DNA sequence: TGTGCCAGCAGTGGACCGAGGGACGGGGAGCTGTTTTTT. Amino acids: CASSGPRDGELFF.

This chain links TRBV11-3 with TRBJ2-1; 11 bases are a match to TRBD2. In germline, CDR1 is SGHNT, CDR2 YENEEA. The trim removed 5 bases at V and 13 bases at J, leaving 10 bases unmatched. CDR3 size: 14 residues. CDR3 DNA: TGTGCCAGCAGCCGTCGATCAGGACTAGCGGGTCAGTTCTTC. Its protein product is CASSRRSGLAGQFF.